The rows below give T cell receptor beta chains drawn from one sample of a study of blood T cell repertoires in COVID-19. Here immunoSEQ multiplex PCR was the method, and the copy in TCRdb shows in-frame clones only, minus some. This sample yields tens of thousands of clones, of which over 70% are seen a single time; 3% to 3.5% belongs to the top ten. Sequencing was carried out using peripheral blood. Every receptor here comes from a human donor in a cohort sampled during active COVID-19. Both conserved end residues are part of each CDR3. The order of the fields is clone size, V gene, J gene, D gene, CDR3 DNA, CDR3 protein. The D gene is left open where the match is weak. Size is stated for part of the rows, as once, few or many counts, or as a class when the clone is expanded.

once	TRBV5-6	TRBJ1-6	TRBD1	TGTGCCAGCAGCTTGGGGTTCGGACAGGGCGATTCACCCCTCCACTTT	CASSLGFGQGDSPLHF
-	TRBV5-1	TRBJ2-2	TRBD1	TGCGCCAGCAGCTTCCGGGGACAGATTAACACCGGGGAGCTGTTTTTT	CASSFRGQINTGELFF
once	TRBV3-1/TRBV3-2	TRBJ1-2	-	TGTGCCAGCAGCCAAGGGGGGGTCCGGGGCTACACCTTC	CASSQGGVRGYTF
once	TRBV9	TRBJ2-1	TRBD1	TGTGCCAGCACCGGGGGACAGGGAAGATACAATGAGCAGTTCTTC	CASTGGQGRYNEQFF
once	TRBV18	TRBJ1-1	-	TGTGCCAGCTCACCCAGACCCGAGGCTGAAGCTTTCTTT	CASSPRPEAEAFF
once	TRBV27	TRBJ1-2	-	TGTGCCAGCAGTCGGCGACAGCCTACTAACTATGGCTACACCTTC	CASSRRQPTNYGYTF
-	TRBV6-5	TRBJ1-2	TRBD1	TGTGCCAGCAGTCGAGACAGGGGGCAGTATTATGGCTACACCTTC	CASSRDRGQYYGYTF
-	TRBV28	TRBJ2-3	TRBD1	TGTGCCAGCAGTGGGGGGGACAGGGGGCCTACCACAGATACGCAGTATTTT	CASSGGDRGPTTDTQYF
once	TRBV6-5	TRBJ1-2	TRBD1	TGTGCCAGCAGTACCGGGACAGGGGACTATGGCTACACCTTC	CASSTGTGDYGYTF
-	TRBV30	TRBJ2-2	TRBD1	TGTGCCTGGAGTGTAAGGACAGGCTCCCAAGCGAACACCGGGGAGCTGTTTTTT	CAWSVRTGSQANTGELFF
-	TRBV2	TRBJ1-4	-	TGTGCCAGCGGACAGACTAATGAAAAACTGTTTTTT	CASGQTNEKLFF
-	TRBV5-5	TRBJ1-1	TRBD1	TGTGCCAGCAGCTACAAAACAGGGGGCGTTGAAGCTTTCTTT	CASSYKTGGVEAFF
-	TRBV5-5	TRBJ2-2	-	TGTGCCAGCAGCCCCAGGTACAGGGACACCGGGGAGCTGTTTTTT	CASSPRYRDTGELFF
-	TRBV24-1	TRBJ2-3	TRBD1	TGTGCCACCAGTGATCCCACAGGGGCCTCAACAGATACGCAGTATTTT	CATSDPTGASTDTQYF
-	TRBV5-1	TRBJ2-1	TRBD2	TGCGCCAGCAGCTTGGTCAGGGGACTAGCGGGAGATGTATCCTCCAATGAGCAGTTCTTC	CASSLVRGLAGDVSSNEQFF
-	TRBV24-1	TRBJ2-5	-	TGTGCCACCAGTGAAACAGGCAGTCATGAGACCCAGTACTTC	CATSETGSHETQYF